The entry below describes one T cell receptor (beta chain). This specimen comes from a study of blood T cell repertoires in COVID-19. Study information: Acute-phase and convalescent COVID-19 samples originated in the United States, Italy and Spain. T cells, B-cell-depleted T cells, or PBMCs provided the cDNA or gDNA that served as material.

In the authors' methods: Estimation of nucleated cell counts was performed using reference gene primer amplification. Repertoires were generated with immunoSEQ multiplex PCR, while TCRdb's copy carries only in-frame clones and drops some. The V and J calls and clone size come from that table; D and trimming were worked out from the DNA. The table records some 100,000 clones, about 81% of them present only once. Material: peripheral blood. The TCR comes from a human donor in a cohort sampled during active COVID-19.

The CDR3 region has the DNA TGTGCCAGCAGCGACCGACCGGAGACTGAAGCTTTCTTT. Translating it yields CASSDRPETEAFF. The chain carries TRBV9 and TRBJ1-1; D unclear. The CDR3 spans 13 residues. Germline CDR1 is SGDLS and CDR2 is YYNGEE. V was cut by 3 bases and J by 5 bases, with 11 bases left in between.